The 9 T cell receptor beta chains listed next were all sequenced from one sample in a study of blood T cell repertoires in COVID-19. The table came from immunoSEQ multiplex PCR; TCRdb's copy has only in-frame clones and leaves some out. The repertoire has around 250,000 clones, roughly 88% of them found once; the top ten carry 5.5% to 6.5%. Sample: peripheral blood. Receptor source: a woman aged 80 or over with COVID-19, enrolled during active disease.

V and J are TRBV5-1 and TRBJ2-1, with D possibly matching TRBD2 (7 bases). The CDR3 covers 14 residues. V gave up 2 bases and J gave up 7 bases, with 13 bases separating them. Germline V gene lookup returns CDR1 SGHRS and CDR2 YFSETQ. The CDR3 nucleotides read TGCGCCAGCAGCTTCGGTGCGGGGGCGAATGAGCAGTTCTTC. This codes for CASSFGAGANEQFF.

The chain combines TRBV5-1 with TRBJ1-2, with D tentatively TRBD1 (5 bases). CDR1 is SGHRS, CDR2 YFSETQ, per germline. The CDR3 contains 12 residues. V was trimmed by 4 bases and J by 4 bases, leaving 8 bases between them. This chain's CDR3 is CASSRDSYGYTF. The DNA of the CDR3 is TGCGCCAGCAGCCGGGACTCCTATGGCTACACCTTC.

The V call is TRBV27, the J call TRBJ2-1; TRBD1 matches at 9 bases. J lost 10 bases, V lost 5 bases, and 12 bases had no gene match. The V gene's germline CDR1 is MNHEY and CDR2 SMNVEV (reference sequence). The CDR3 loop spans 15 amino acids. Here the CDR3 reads CASSAFGTGWAEQFF. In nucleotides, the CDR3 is TGTGCCAGCAGTGCTTTCGGGACAGGGTGGGCAGAGCAGTTCTTC.

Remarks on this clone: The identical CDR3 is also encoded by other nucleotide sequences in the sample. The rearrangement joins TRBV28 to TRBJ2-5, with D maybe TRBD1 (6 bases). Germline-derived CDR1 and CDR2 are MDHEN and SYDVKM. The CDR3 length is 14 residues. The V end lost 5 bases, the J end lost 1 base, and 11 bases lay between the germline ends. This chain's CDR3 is CASSGRTVQETQYF. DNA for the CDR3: TGTGCCAGCAGTGGGCGGACAGTCCAAGAGACCCAGTACTTC.

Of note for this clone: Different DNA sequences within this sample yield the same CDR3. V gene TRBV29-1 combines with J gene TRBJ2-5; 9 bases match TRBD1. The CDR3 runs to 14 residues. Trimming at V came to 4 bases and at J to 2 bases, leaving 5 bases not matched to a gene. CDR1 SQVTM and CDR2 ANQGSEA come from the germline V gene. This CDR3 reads CSVVGDRAQETQYF. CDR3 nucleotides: TGCAGCGTTGTTGGGGACAGGGCACAAGAGACCCAGTACTTC.

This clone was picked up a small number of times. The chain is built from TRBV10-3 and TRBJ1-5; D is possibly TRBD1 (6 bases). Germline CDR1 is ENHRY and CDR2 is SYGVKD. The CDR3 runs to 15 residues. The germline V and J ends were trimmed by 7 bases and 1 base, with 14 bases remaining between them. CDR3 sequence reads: CAIKESGVSNQPQHF. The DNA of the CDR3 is TGTGCCATCAAGGAGTCAGGGGTAAGCAATCAGCCCCAGCATTTT.

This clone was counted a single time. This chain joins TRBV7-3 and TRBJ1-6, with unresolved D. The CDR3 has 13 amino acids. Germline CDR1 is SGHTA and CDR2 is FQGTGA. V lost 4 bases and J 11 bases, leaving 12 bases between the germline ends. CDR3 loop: CASSYSLRAPLHF. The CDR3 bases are TGTGCCAGCAGCTACTCCCTTCGGGCACCCCTCCACTTT.

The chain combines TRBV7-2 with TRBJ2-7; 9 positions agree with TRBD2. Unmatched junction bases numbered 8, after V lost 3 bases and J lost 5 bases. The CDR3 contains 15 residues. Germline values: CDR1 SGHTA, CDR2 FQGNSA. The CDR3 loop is CASSFLAGGSNEQYF. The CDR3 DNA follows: TGTGCCAGCAGCTTTTTGGCGGGAGGGTCGAACGAGCAGTACTTC.

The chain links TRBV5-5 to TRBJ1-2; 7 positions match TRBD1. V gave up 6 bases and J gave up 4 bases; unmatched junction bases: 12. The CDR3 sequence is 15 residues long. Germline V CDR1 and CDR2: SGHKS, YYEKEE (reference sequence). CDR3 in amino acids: CASTKGDRAFYGYTF. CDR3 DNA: TGTGCCAGCACCAAGGGAGACAGGGCCTTCTATGGCTACACCTTC.